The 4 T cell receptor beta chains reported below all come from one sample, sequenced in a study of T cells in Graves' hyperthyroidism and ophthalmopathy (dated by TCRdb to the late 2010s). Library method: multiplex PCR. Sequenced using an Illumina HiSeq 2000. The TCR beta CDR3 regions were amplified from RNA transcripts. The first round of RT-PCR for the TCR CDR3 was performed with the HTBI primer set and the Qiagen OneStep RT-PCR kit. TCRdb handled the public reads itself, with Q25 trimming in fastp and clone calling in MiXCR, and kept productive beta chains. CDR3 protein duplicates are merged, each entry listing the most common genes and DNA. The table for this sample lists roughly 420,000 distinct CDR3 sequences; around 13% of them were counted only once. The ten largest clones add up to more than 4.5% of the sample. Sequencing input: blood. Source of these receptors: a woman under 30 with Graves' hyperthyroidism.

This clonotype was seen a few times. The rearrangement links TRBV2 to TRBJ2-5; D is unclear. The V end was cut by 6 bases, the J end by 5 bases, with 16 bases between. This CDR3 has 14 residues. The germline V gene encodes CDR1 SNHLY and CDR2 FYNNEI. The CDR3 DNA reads TGTGCCAGCAGACGCGACACCTCCGGGGAGACCCAGTACTTC. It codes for CASRRDTSGETQYF.

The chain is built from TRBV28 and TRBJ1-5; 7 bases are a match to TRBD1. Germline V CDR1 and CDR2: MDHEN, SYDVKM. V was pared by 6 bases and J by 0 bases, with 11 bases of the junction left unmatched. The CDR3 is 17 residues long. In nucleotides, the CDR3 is TGTGCCAGCAGCTGGGGCTCGGGACAGATTAGCAATCAGCCCCAGCATTTT. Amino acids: CASSWGSGQISNQPQHF.

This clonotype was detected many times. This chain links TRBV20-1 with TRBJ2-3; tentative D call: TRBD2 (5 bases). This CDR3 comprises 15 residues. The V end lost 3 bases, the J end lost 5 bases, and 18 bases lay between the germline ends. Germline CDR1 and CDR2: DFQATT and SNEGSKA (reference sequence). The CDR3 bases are TGCAGTGCTAGGCGGTCACGGGGTGGTGGAGATACGCAGTATTTT. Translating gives CSARRSRGGGDTQYF.

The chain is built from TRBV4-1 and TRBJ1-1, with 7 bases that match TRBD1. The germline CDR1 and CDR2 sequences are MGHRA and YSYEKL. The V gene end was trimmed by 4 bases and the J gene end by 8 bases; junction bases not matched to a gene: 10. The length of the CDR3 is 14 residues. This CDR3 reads CASSLYRGWEEAFF. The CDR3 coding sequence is TGCGCCAGCAGCCTTTACAGGGGATGGGAAGAAGCTTTCTTT.